These 10 T cell receptor beta chains were all obtained from the same sample, sequenced in a study of cytomegalovirus exposure and HLA in healthy donors. Use of 60 Vbeta and 13 Jbeta primers characterized the PCR. Measured with immunoSEQ multiplex PCR; TCRdb has only the in-frame clones, and not every one. The table shows more than 110,000 clones, with 77% occurring only once. Specimen: PBMCs. The receptors here all came from a male donor in good health and CMV-seronegative.

V is TRBV6-1 and J is TRBJ2-3; D is unresolved. The CDR3 runs 14 residues. CDR1 MNHNS and CDR2 SASEGT come from the germline V gene. Trimming removed 1 base from V and 0 bases from J, with 5 bases in between. CDR3 region: CASSEVPSTDTQYF. CDR3 DNA: TGTGCCAGCAGTGAAGTTCCAAGCACAGATACGCAGTATTTT.

This clone was recorded only once. At one end the junction does not follow the germline gene, possibly because of a read error. The rearrangement uses TRBV27 and TRBJ2-5; possible D gene TRBD2, 7 bases. Looked up from germline, CDR1 is MNHEY and CDR2 is SMNVEV (reference sequence). The CDR3 consists of 12 residues. CDR3 DNA: TGTGCCAGCAGGGGGGGGCTAGAGGCCCAGTACTTC. Its translation is CASRGGLEAQYF.

V and J are TRBV12-5 and TRBJ1-1; the D gene is possibly TRBD1 (5 bases). Trimming took off 0 bases at V and 4 bases at J, with 12 bases between the two ends. Germline V gene data show CDR1 as LGHNT and CDR2 as FRNRAP. The CDR3 length is 15 residues. The CDR3 DNA reads TGTGCTAGTGGTTTGGTTGGAGGGGCGGGCACTGAAGCTTTCTTT. It specifies CASGLVGGAGTEAFF.

This rearrangement joins TRBV9 to TRBJ2-5; TRBD2 aligns across 13 bases. The J segment lost 4 bases and the V segment lost 0 bases, leaving 0 bases of the junction unmatched. The CDR3 spans 15 residues. Germline assignment: CDR1 SGDLS and CDR2 YYNGEE. CDR3 amino acids: CASSVGLAGGETQYF. As DNA, the CDR3 is TGTGCCAGCAGCGTAGGACTAGCGGGGGGAGAGACCCAGTACTTC.

The chain carries TRBV5-1 and TRBJ1-1; 11 bases map to TRBD1. Germline CDR1 and CDR2: SGHRS and YFSETQ. V shed 3 bases and J 0 bases; nucleotides not matched to a gene: 4. The CDR3 sequence is 16 residues long. CDR3 in amino acids: CASSSGQGVLNTEAFF. The CDR3 DNA is TGCGCCAGCAGCTCGGGACAGGGGGTTCTGAACACTGAAGCTTTCTTT.

This chain joins TRBV23-1 and TRBJ1-1; D may be TRBD1 (5 bases). TRBV23-1 is an ORF; its function is uncertain. V lost 3 bases and J lost 0, with 23 bases in between. This CDR3 spans 19 amino acids. The CDR3 loop is CASSHTPGMGGFMNTEAFF. Written as DNA, the CDR3 is TGCGCCAGCAGTCACACCCCAGGGATGGGGGGATTCATGAACACTGAAGCTTTCTTT.

The rearrangement joins TRBV27 to TRBJ1-2; D possibly corresponds to TRBD1 (5 bases). The CDR3 length is 13 residues. V lost 6 bases to trimming and J lost 3 bases, with 11 bases between them. The germline V gene encodes CDR1 MNHEY and CDR2 SMNVEV (reference sequence). The DNA for the CDR3 is TGTGCCAGCAGGGATGGGGCGTACTATGGCTACACCTTC. Amino acids: CASRDGAYYGYTF.

The chain recombines TRBV21-1 with TRBJ1-4; the table gives TRBD1 as D, unverified against the DNA. TRBV21-1 is given as a pseudogene. CDR3 length: 18 amino acids. As DNA, the CDR3 is TGTGCCACCGCAAGACGGGACACCGCTACCTCAACTAATGAAAAACTGTTTTTT. Translating gives CATARRDTATSTNEKLFF.

This chain joins TRBV10-2 and TRBJ2-3; 7 nucleotides agree with TRBD2. Germline V CDR1 and CDR2: WSHSY, SAAADI. CDR3 length: 14 residues. Trimming took 3 bases from V and 0 from J; bases not matched to a gene: 0. CDR3 DNA: TGCGCCAGCAGTGAAGCGGGGAGCACAGATACGCAGTATTTT. The encoded protein is CASSEAGSTDTQYF.

This chain uses TRBV21-1 with TRBJ2-7; the DNA was not compared with TRBD2, the D call given in the table. TRBV21-1 is a known pseudogene. The CDR3 is 14 amino acids. The CDR3 DNA sequence: TGTGCCAGCAGCAAAGGCGGTAGTAACAACGAGCAGTACTTC. Amino acids: CASSKGGSNNEQYF.